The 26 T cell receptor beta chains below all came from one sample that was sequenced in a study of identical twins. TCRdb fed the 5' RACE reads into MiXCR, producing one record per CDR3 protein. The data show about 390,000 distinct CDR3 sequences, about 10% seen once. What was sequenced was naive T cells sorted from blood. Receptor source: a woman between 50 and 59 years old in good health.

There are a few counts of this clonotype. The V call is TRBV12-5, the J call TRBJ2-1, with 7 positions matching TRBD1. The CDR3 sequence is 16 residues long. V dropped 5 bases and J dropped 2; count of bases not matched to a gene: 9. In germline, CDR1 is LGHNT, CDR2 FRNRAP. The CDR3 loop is CASGPGTAATYNEQFF. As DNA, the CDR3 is TGTGCTAGTGGTCCCGGGACAGCAGCAACCTACAATGAGCAGTTCTTC. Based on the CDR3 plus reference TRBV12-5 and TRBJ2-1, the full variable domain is DARVTQTPRHKVTEMGQEVTMRCQPILGHNTVFWYRQTMMQGLELLAYFRNRAPLDDSGMPKDRFSAEMPDATLATLKIQPSEPRDSAVYFCASGPGTAATYNEQFFGPGTRLTVL.

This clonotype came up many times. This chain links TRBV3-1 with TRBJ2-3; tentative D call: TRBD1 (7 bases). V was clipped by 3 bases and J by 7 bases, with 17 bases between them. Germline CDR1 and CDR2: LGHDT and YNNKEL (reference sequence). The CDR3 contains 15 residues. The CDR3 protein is CASSQSIGGGNTQYF. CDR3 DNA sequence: TGTGCCAGCAGCCAGAGTATAGGGGGCGGGAATACGCAGTATTTT.

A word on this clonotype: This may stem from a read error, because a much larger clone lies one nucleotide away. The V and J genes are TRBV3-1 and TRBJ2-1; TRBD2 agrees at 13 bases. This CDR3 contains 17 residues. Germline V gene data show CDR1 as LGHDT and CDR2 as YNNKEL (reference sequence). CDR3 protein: CGSSQGLLAGGPDEQFF. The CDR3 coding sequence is TGTGGCAGCAGCCAAGGGCTACTAGCGGGAGGGCCAGATGAGCAGTTCTTC.

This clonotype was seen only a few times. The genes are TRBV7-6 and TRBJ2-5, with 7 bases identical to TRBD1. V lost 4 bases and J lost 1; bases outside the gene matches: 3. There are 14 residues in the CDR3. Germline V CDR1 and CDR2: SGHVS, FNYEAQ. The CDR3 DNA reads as TGTGCCAGCAGCTCGGGACAGATCCAAGAGACCCAGTACTTC. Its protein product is CASSSGQIQETQYF.

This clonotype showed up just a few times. The chain's CDR3 is CASSSRHFNEQFF. CDR3 sequence (DNA): TGTGCCAGCAGTTCAAGACACTTCAATGAGCAGTTCTTC. The chain recombines TRBV12-3 or TRBV12-4 with TRBJ2-1; no reliable D call. The CDR3 loop spans 13 amino acids. V was shortened by 4 bases and J by 6 bases, with 10 bases between the two germline ends.

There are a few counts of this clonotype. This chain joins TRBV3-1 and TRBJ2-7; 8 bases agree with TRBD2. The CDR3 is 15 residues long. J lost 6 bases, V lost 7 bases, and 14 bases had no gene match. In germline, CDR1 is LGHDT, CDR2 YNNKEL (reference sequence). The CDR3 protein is CASTRSSGTIFEQYF. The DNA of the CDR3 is TGTGCCAGCACCCGGAGTAGCGGGACCATTTTCGAGCAGTACTTC.

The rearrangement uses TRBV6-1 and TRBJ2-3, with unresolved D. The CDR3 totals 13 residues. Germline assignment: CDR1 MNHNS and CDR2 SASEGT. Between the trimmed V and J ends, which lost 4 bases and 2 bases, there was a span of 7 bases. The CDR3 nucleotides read TGTGCCAGCAGTGCTGGCGCCACAGATACGCAGTATTTT. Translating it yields CASSAGATDTQYF.

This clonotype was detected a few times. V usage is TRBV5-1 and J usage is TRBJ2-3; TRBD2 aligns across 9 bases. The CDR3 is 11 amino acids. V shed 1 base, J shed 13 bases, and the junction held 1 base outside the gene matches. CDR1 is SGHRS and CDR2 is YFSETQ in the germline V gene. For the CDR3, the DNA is TGCGCCAGCAGCTTGAAGCGGGAGGAGTATTTT. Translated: CASSLKREEYF.

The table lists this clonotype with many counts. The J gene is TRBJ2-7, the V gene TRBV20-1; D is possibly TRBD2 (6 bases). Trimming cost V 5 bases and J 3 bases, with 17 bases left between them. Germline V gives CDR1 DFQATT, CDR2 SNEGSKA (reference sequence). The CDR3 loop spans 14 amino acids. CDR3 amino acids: CSAYSGGLIYEQYF. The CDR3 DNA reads TGCAGTGCTTATTCCGGAGGGCTTATCTACGAGCAGTACTTC.

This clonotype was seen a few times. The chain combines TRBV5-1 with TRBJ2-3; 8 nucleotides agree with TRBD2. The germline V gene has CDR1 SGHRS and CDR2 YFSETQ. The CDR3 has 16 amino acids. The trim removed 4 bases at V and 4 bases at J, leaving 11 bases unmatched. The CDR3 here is CASSPGLAVPPDTQYF. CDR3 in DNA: TGCGCCAGCAGCCCCGGACTAGCAGTTCCCCCAGATACGCAGTATTTT.

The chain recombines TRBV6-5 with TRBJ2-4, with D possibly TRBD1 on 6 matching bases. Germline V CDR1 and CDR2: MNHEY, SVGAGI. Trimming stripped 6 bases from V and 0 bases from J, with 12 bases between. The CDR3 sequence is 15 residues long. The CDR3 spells CASSPLGAAKNIQYF. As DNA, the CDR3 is TGTGCCAGCAGCCCCCTGGGGGCAGCCAAAAACATTCAGTACTTC.

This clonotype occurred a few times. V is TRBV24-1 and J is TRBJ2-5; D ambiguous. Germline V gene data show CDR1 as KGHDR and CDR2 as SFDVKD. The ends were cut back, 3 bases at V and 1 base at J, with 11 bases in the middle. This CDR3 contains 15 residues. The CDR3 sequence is CATSDALRGQETQYF. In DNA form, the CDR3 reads TGTGCCACCAGTGATGCCCTGAGAGGCCAAGAGACCCAGTACTTC.

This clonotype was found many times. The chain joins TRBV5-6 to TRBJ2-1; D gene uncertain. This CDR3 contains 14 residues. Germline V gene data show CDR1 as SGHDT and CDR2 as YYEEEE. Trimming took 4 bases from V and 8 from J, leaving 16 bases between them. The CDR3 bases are TGTGCCAGCAGCGTGAGGTTTGAGGAAGATGAGCAGTTCTTC. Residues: CASSVRFEEDEQFF.

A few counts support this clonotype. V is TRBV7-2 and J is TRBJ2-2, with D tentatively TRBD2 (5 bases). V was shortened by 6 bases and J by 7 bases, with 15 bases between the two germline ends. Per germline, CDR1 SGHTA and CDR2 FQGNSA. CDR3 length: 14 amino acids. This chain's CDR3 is CASRQAGLHGELFF. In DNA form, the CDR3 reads TGTGCCAGCAGGCAGGCGGGTCTCCACGGGGAGCTGTTTTTT.

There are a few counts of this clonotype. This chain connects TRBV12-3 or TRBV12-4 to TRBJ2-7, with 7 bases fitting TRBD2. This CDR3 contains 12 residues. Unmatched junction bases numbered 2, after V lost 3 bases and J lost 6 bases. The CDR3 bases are TGTGCCAGCAGTTTTTGGGGGGGCGAGCAGTACTTC. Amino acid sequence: CASSFWGGEQYF.

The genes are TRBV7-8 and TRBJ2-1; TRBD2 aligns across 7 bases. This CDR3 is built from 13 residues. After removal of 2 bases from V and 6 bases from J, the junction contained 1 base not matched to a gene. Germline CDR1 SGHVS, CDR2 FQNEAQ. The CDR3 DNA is TGTGCCAGCAGCTTACGGACTAGCAATGAGCAGTTCTTC. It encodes CASSLRTSNEQFF.

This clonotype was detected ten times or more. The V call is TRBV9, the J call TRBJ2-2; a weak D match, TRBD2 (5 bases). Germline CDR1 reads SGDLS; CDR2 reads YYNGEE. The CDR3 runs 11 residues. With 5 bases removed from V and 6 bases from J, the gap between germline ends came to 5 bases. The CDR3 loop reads CASRAAGELFF. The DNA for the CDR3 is TGTGCCAGCAGAGCGGCCGGGGAGCTGTTTTTT.

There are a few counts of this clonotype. The CDR3 sequence is CASSQALAANTGELFF. Here the CDR3 DNA reads TGTGCCAGCAGCCAAGCACTAGCGGCGAACACCGGGGAGCTGTTTTTT. V and J are TRBV3-1 and TRBJ2-2, with TRBD2 identical over 8 bases. The CDR3 consists of 16 residues. Germline CDR1 is LGHDT and CDR2 is YNNKEL (reference sequence). The J segment lost 0 bases and the V segment lost 1 base, leaving 1 base of the junction unmatched.

The CDR3 nucleotides are TGCAGTGCTACTAGCGCGGTAGGAAAGCAGTACGTC. This sequence encodes CSATSAVGKQYV. The V and J genes are TRBV20-1 and TRBJ2-7; a possible D gene is TRBD2 (6 bases). This CDR3 contains 12 residues. Deletions cut 4 bases from V and 8 bases from J, with 15 bases between. In germline, CDR1 is DFQATT, CDR2 SNEGSKA (reference sequence).

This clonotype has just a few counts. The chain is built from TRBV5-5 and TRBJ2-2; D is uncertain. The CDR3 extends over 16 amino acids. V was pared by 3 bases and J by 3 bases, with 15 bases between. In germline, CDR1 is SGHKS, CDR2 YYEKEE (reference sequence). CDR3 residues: CASSSGSAVDTGELFF. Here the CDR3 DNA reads TGTGCCAGCAGCTCTGGATCAGCCGTGGACACCGGGGAGCTGTTTTTT.

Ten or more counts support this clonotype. The CDR3 spells CAISDQTGETQYF. In DNA form, the CDR3 reads TGTGCCATCAGTGACCAGACTGGGGAGACCCAGTACTTC. The chain couples TRBV10-3 to TRBJ2-5; no clear D gene. Trimming shortened V by 3 bases and J by 5 bases, and 10 bases separated the two germline ends. Germline V gene data show CDR1 as ENHRY and CDR2 as SYGVKD. The CDR3 has 13 amino acids.

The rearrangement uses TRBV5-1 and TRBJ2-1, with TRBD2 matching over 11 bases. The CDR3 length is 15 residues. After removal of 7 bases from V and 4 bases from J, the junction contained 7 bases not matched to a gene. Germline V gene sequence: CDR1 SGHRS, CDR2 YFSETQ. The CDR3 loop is CASGGTSGLYNEQFF. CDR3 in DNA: TGCGCCAGCGGCGGGACTAGCGGACTTTACAATGAGCAGTTCTTC.

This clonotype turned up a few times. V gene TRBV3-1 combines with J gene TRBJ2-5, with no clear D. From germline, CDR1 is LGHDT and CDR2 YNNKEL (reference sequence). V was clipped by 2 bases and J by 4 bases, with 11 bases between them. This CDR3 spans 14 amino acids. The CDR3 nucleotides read TGTGCCAGCAGCCAACGAGAAGAAACAGAGACCCAGTACTTC. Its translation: CASSQREETETQYF.

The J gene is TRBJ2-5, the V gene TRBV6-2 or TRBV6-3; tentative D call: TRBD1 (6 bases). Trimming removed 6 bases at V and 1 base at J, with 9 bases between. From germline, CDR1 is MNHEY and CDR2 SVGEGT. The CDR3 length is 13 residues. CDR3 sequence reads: CASSRDIQETQYF. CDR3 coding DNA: TGTGCCAGCAGCAGGGACATCCAAGAGACCCAGTACTTC.

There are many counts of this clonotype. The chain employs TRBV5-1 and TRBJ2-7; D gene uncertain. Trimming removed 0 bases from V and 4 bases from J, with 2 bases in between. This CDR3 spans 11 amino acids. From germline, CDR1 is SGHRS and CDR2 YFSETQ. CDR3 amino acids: CASSLEYEQYF. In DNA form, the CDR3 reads TGCGCCAGCAGCTTGGAATACGAGCAGTACTTC.

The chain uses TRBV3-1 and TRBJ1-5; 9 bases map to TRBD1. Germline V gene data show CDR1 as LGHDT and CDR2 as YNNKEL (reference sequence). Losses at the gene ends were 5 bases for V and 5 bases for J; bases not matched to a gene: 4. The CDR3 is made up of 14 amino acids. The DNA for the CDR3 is TGTGCCAGCAGCTGGGGACAGGGTTATCAGCCCCAGCATTTT. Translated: CASSWGQGYQPQHF.